In its sample, the clone carrying this TCR beta chain was seen once. Sequenced by immunoSEQ multiplex PCR; TCRdb stores in-frame clones only, minus some. The table has 1,500,000 or so clones, around 97% seen once. This sample stems from a study of shared clonotypes between healthy human individuals. About the research overall: A couple of women and a few men aged 18 to 49 made up the donors.

Germline V lookup: CDR1 MDHEN, CDR2 SYDVKM. The V and J ends lost 7 bases and 4 bases, in that order; junction bases with no gene match: 10. The length of the CDR3 is 15 residues. Donation came from healthy HIV-negative adults that had no recent acute infections or vaccinations. The sample comprised naive CD4+ T cells sorted from blood. Subset described: CD45RA+ positively selected. The sequence derives from a man aged 25 to 40 in good health. The chain employs TRBV28 and TRBJ1-5; 7 positions match TRBD1. The CDR3 nucleotides read TGTGCCAGCACGCCTTGGGACAGCGGGAATCAGCCCCAGCATTTT. This sequence encodes CASTPWDSGNQPQHF.